The next 23 T cell receptor beta chains were all read from a single sample in a study of cytomegalovirus exposure and HLA in healthy donors. Primers for the PCR totalled 60 Vbeta and 13 Jbeta. Some clones are missing from TCRdb's copy, which holds only in-frame ones; the method was immunoSEQ multiplex PCR. Found here are under 250,000 clones, about 78% of them singletons; the top ten hold less than 4.5%. Material for sequencing was PBMCs. The receptors here all came from a male donor in good health and CMV-seronegative.

This CDR3 reads CASSLGAVFNTEAFF. CDR3 coding DNA: TGTGCCAGCAGCTTAGGAGCGGTTTTTAACACTGAAGCTTTCTTT. The rearrangement uses TRBV11-2 and TRBJ1-1; D unresolved. The CDR3 contains 15 residues. With 1 base removed from V and 2 bases from J, the gap between germline ends came to 11 bases. Germline CDR1 and CDR2: SGHAT and FQNNGV.

The CDR3: CASSEERDRTQYF. CDR3 in DNA: TGCGCCAGCAGTGAAGAGCGGGACAGGACGCAGTATTTT. The chain combines TRBV10-1 with TRBJ2-3, with a tentative D call TRBD1 (8 bases). V lost 3 bases and J 9 bases, leaving 13 bases between the germline ends. The CDR3 sequence is 13 residues long. Germline lookup yields CDR1 WNHNN and CDR2 SYGVQD (reference sequence).

This clone appeared once. This rearrangement joins TRBV5-1 to TRBJ1-4, with D hard to call. CDR1 and CDR2 from the germline V gene are SGHRS and YFSETQ. This CDR3 has 17 residues. V was trimmed by 0 bases and J by 4 bases, leaving 16 bases between them. The CDR3 loop is CASSLEPSLGVNEKLFF. The CDR3 DNA reads TGCGCCAGCAGCTTGGAACCGTCCCTTGGAGTTAATGAAAAACTGTTTTTT.

The CDR3 DNA reads TGTGCCAGTAGTATCTTTGCGGGAGCCAGCTACGAGCAGTACTTC. Translated: CASSIFAGASYEQYF. The chain combines TRBV19 with TRBJ2-7; 7 bases are shared with TRBD2. Losses at the gene ends were 3 bases for V and 3 bases for J; bases not matched to a gene: 8. Germline CDR1 reads LNHDA; CDR2 reads SQIVND (reference sequence). The CDR3 totals 15 residues.

This clone was found a few times. The chain combines TRBV30 with TRBJ2-5; 12 bases match TRBD2. J was trimmed by 5 bases and V by 7 bases; bases with no gene match: 17. The CDR3 spans 17 residues. The V gene's germline CDR1 is GTSNPN and CDR2 SVGIG (reference sequence). The CDR3 spells CASPLKSGLAGRETQYF. CDR3 in DNA: TGTGCCTCCCCCTTAAAATCCGGACTAGCGGGACGGGAGACCCAGTACTTC. The entire variable domain, with the rest obtained from reference TRBV30 and TRBJ2-5, is as follows: SQTIHQWPATLVQPVGSPLSLECTVEGTSNPNLYWYRQAAGRGLQLLFYSVGIGQISSEVPQNLSASRPQDRQFILSSKKLLLSDSGFYLCASPLKSGLAGRETQYFGPGTRLLVL.

The V and J genes are TRBV5-1 and TRBJ2-2; 9 bases align to TRBD1. The CDR3 loop spans 18 amino acids. Germline assignment: CDR1 SGHRS and CDR2 YFSETQ. After removal of 1 base from V and 2 bases from J, the junction contained 9 bases not matched to a gene. The CDR3 loop reads CASSLPTGTGTNTGELFF. The DNA of the CDR3 is TGCGCCAGCAGCTTGCCGACCGGGACAGGGACCAACACCGGGGAGCTGTTTTTT. Full variable domain (rest looked up from reference TRBV5-1 and TRBJ2-2): KAGVTQTPRYLIKTRGQQVTLSCSPISGHRSVSWYQQTPGQGLQFLFEYFSETQRNKGNFPGRFSGRQFSNSRSEMNVSTLELGDSALYLCASSLPTGTGTNTGELFFGEGSRLTVL.

The rearrangement joins TRBV28 to TRBJ1-3, with no clear D. In germline, CDR1 is MDHEN, CDR2 SYDVKM. The CDR3 is made up of 13 amino acids. The ends were cut back, 10 bases at V and 4 bases at J, with 14 bases in the middle. This CDR3 reads CATRFRGGNTIYF. The CDR3 region has the DNA TGTGCCACCCGTTTCCGAGGAGGAAACACCATATATTTT. Full variable domain (outside the CDR3, taken from reference TRBV28 and TRBJ1-3): DVKVTQSSRYLVKRTGEKVFLECVQDMDHENMFWYRQDPGLGLRLIYFSYDVKMKEKGDIPEGYSVSREKKERFSLILESASTNQTSMYLCATRFRGGNTIYFGEGSWLTVV.

The CDR3 nucleotides read TGTGCCATCAGTGGACCCAACGGACTAGCGGACTCCTACGAGCAGTACTTC. Its translation is CAISGPNGLADSYEQYF. The chain couples TRBV10-3 to TRBJ2-7; 10 nucleotides line up with TRBD2. The germline gives CDR1 ENHRY, CDR2 SYGVKD. The CDR3 sequence is 17 residues long. With V trimmed by 4 bases and J by 0 bases, 9 bases remained unmatched.

The chain combines TRBV5-5 with TRBJ1-1; D gene uncertain. Trimming stripped 0 bases from V and 1 base from J, with 7 bases between. Germline CDR1 SGHKS, CDR2 YYEKEE (reference sequence). The CDR3 spans 14 residues. As DNA, the CDR3 is TGTGCCAGCAGCTTGGACATCCAGAACACTGAAGCTTTCTTT. It is translated as CASSLDIQNTEAFF.

The CDR3 region has the DNA TGCAGCGTTGCCGCGGGAGATAGCGAGCAGTACTTC. This codes for CSVAAGDSEQYF. The chain is built from TRBV29-1 and TRBJ2-7; 7 bases align to TRBD2. V lost 4 bases and J lost 6; bases outside the gene matches: 6. This CDR3 has 12 amino acids. Looked up from germline, CDR1 is SQVTM and CDR2 is ANQGSEA.

The chain recombines TRBV7-2 with TRBJ1-5; D is possibly TRBD1 (6 bases). The CDR3 runs 15 residues. Germline V gene lookup returns CDR1 SGHTA and CDR2 FQGNSA. V shed 2 bases and J shed 7 bases, with 15 bases lying between them. CDR3 sequence (DNA): TGTGCCAGCAGCTTATTTTCAGGGGCGGAGCAGCCCCAGCATTTT. Encoded protein: CASSLFSGAEQPQHF.

The chain has TRBV13 and TRBJ2-1; no clear D. The V gene lost 3 bases and the J gene lost 8 bases, with 17 bases spanning the gap. The CDR3 length is 15 residues. Germline CDR1 reads PRHDT; CDR2 reads FYEKMQ (reference sequence). The CDR3 sequence is CASSFGASGWDEQFF. The CDR3 coding sequence is TGTGCCAGCAGCTTCGGAGCATCGGGTTGGGATGAGCAGTTCTTC.

This clone was seen only a few times. The J gene is TRBJ2-1, the V gene TRBV7-2, with 10 bases matching TRBD2. V shed 4 bases and J 7 bases; nucleotides not matched to a gene: 7. CDR3 length equals 15 residues. Germline CDR1 and CDR2: SGHTA and FQGNSA. The DNA for the CDR3 is TGTGCCAGCAGCTCGAGCGGGAGGGCTAATAATGAGCAGTTCTTC. Residues: CASSSSGRANNEQFF.

This chain connects TRBV6-1 to TRBJ2-2, with D unresolved. Trimming cost V 6 bases and J 5 bases, with 10 bases left between them. Per the germline V gene, CDR1 is MNHNS and CDR2 is SASEGT. The CDR3 covers 13 residues. The CDR3 sequence: CASSPGQTGELFF. The CDR3 DNA follows: TGTGCCAGCAGCCCAGGCCAGACCGGGGAGCTGTTTTTT.

The chain joins TRBV7-3 to TRBJ1-1, with a possible D match to TRBD1 (6 bases). Trimming left V 2 bases short and J 1 base short, with 11 bases between. Looked up from germline, CDR1 is SGHTA and CDR2 is FQGTGA. The CDR3 length is 15 residues. As DNA, the CDR3 is TGTGCCAGCAGCTTAGGAATGACAGGGAACACTGAAGCTTTCTTT. Amino acids: CASSLGMTGNTEAFF. The whole variable domain, filled in from reference TRBV7-3 and TRBJ1-1, reads GAGVSQTPSNKVTEKGKYVELRCDPISGHTALYWYRQSLGQGPEFLIYFQGTGAADDSGLPNDRFFAVRPEGSVSTLKIQRTERGDSAVYLCASSLGMTGNTEAFFGQGTRLTVV.

The genes are TRBV2 and TRBJ2-7; 7 bases match TRBD2. This CDR3 has 14 amino acids. Germline V gene data show CDR1 as SNHLY and CDR2 as FYNNEI. The J segment lost 1 base and the V segment lost 2 bases, leaving 2 bases of the junction unmatched. In DNA form, the CDR3 reads TGTGCCAGCAGTGAACTAGCGGCTTCCTACGAGCAGTACTTC. This gives the protein CASSELAASYEQYF.

The rearrangement links TRBV6-1 to TRBJ2-1; 7 bases match TRBD1. V was pared by 6 bases and J by 6 bases, with 5 bases of the junction left unmatched. The CDR3 has 13 residues. Per germline, CDR1 MNHNS and CDR2 SASEGT. The CDR3 DNA sequence: TGTGCCAGCAGACAGACAGGGACCAATGAGCAGTTCTTC. It yields the protein CASRQTGTNEQFF.

V and J are TRBV6-5 and TRBJ2-1; the D gene is possibly TRBD1 (6 bases). CDR1 MNHEY and CDR2 SVGAGI come from the germline V gene. V lost 6 bases to trimming and J lost 2 bases, with 14 bases between them. The CDR3 totals 15 residues. The CDR3 sequence is CASSPDRSPYNEQFF. CDR3 nucleotide sequence: TGTGCCAGCAGCCCAGACAGGTCCCCCTACAATGAGCAGTTCTTC.

This sequence joins TRBV6-5 and TRBJ2-3; TRBD1 matches at 10 bases. Trimming at V came to 5 bases and at J to 3 bases, leaving 5 bases not matched to a gene. Germline V CDR1 and CDR2: MNHEY, SVGAGI. CDR3 length equals 15 residues. DNA for the CDR3: TGTGCCAGCAGTCTTTTGGGACAGGGGACAGATACGCAGTATTTT. Its translation: CASSLLGQGTDTQYF.

This clone was picked up one time. The rearrangement links TRBV2 to TRBJ1-2; D is unresolved. V was trimmed by 8 bases and J by 8 bases, leaving 21 bases between them. CDR1 and CDR2 from the germline V gene are SNHLY and FYNNEI. This CDR3 is built from 14 residues. In nucleotides, the CDR3 is TGTGCCAGCCGGGGAATAAAGGGAATATACGGCTACACCTTC. Amino acids: CASRGIKGIYGYTF.

There are a few counts of this clone. The J gene is TRBJ2-3, the V gene TRBV7-6; a weak D match, TRBD2 (6 bases). The CDR3 runs to 16 residues. Trimming removed 0 bases at V and 0 bases at J, with 10 bases between. The germline CDR1 and CDR2 sequences are SGHVS and FNYEAQ. The CDR3 coding sequence is TGTGCCAGCAGCTTAGCGGGACTGCCTAGCACAGATACGCAGTATTTT. Translated: CASSLAGLPSTDTQYF.

The sample holds a few counts of this clone. The chain carries TRBV28 and TRBJ2-7, with 11 bases lining up with TRBD1. This CDR3 is built from 15 residues. Losses at the gene ends were 5 bases for V and 5 bases for J; bases not matched to a gene: 8. CDR1 and CDR2 from the germline V gene are MDHEN and SYDVKM. CDR3 in DNA: TGTGCCAGCAGTGTGTCCGGGACAGGGGGAAACGAGCAGTACTTC. It specifies CASSVSGTGGNEQYF.

The chain joins TRBV5-4 to TRBJ1-1; the match to TRBD1 covers 9 bases. The CDR3 contains 15 residues. After removal of 4 bases from V and 6 bases from J, the junction contained 10 bases not matched to a gene. Germline values: CDR1 SGHNT, CDR2 YYREEE (reference sequence). The CDR3 DNA is TGTGCCAGCAGCCCGGGACAGGGACCCCTGGCTGAAGCTTTCTTT. Encoded protein: CASSPGQGPLAEAFF.